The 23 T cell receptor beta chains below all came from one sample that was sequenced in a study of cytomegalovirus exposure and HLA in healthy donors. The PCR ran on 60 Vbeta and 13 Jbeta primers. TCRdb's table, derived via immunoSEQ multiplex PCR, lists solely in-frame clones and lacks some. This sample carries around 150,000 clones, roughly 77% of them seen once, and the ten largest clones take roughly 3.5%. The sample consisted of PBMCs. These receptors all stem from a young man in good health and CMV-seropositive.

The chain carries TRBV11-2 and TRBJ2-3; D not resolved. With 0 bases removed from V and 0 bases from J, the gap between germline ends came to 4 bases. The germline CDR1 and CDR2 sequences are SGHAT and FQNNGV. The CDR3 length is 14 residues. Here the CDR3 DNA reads TGTGCCAGCAGCTTAGACCTAAGCACAGATACGCAGTATTTT. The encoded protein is CASSLDLSTDTQYF.

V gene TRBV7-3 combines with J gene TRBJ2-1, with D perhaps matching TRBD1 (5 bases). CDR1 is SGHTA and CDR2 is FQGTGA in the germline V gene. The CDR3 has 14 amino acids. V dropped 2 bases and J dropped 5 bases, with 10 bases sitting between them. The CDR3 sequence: CASSLGHQNNEQFF. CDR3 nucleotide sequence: TGTGCCAGCAGCTTAGGACACCAAAACAATGAGCAGTTCTTC.

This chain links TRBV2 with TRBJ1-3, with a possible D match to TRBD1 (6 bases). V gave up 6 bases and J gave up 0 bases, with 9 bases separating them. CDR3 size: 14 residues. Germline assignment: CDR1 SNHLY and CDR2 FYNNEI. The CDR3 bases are TGTGCCAGCAGGGACAGCAACTCTGGAAACACCATATATTTT. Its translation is CASRDSNSGNTIYF.

CDR3 DNA sequence: TGTGCCAGCAGTTTTTATGTGAACACTGAAGCTTTCTTT. Its translation is CASSFYVNTEAFF. The J gene is TRBJ1-1, the V gene TRBV28; the D is unclear. V was shortened by 3 bases and J by 0 bases, with 5 bases between the two germline ends. The CDR3 loop spans 13 amino acids. Germline V CDR1 and CDR2: MDHEN, SYDVKM.

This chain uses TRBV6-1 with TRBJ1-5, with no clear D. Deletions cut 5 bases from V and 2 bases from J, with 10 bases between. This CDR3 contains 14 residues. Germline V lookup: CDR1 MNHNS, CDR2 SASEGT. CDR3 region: CASSLQIRNQPQHF. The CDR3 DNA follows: TGTGCCAGCAGTCTACAGATCCGCAATCAGCCCCAGCATTTT.

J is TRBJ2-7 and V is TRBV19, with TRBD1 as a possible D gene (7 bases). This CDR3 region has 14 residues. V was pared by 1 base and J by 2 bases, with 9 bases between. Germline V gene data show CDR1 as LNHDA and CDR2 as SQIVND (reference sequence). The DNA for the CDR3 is TGTGCCAGTAGTATAGGCGGGACAGCCTACGAGCAGTACTTC. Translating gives CASSIGGTAYEQYF.

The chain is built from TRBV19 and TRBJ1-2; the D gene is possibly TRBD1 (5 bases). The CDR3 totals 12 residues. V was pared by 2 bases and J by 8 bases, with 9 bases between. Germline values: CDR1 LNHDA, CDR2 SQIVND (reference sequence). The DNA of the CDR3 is TGTGCCAGTAGTATATTGGGACTCGGCTACACCTTC. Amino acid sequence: CASSILGLGYTF.

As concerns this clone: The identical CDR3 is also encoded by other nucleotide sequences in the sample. The CDR3 protein is CASSYSAGDEKLFF. In DNA, the CDR3 is TGTGCCAGCAGTTACTCGGCAGGGGATGAAAAACTGTTTTTT. V gene TRBV6-5 combines with J gene TRBJ1-4; D perhaps matches TRBD1 (6 bases). CDR3 length: 14 residues. The V gene lost 0 bases and the J gene lost 6 bases, with 8 bases spanning the gap. Germline CDR1 reads MNHEY; CDR2 reads SVGAGI.

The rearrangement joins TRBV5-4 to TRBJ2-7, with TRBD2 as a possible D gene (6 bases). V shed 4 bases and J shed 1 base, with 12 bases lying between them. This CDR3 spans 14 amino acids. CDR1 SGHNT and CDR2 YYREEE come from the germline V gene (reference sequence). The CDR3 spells CASSVRGRSYEQYF. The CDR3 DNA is TGTGCCAGCAGCGTGCGGGGCAGGTCCTACGAGCAGTACTTC. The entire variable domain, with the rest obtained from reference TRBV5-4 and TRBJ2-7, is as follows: ETGVTQSPTHLIKTRGQQVTLRCSSQSGHNTVSWYQQALGQGPQFIFQYYREEENGRGNFPPRFSGLQFPNYSSELNVNALELDDSALYLCASSVRGRSYEQYFGPGTRLTVT.

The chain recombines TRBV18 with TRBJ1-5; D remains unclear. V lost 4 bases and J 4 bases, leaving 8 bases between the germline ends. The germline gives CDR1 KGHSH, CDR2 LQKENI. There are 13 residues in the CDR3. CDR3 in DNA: TGTGCCAGCTCACGGCAGGCGAATCAGCCCCAGCATTTT. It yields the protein CASSRQANQPQHF.

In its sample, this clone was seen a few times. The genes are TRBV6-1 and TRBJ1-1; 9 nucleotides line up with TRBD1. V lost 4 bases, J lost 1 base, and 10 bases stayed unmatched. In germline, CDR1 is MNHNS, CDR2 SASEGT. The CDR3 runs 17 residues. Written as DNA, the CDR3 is TGTGCCAGCAGTGTGGGACAGGGTCGAAGGCAGAACACTGAAGCTTTCTTT. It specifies CASSVGQGRRQNTEAFF.

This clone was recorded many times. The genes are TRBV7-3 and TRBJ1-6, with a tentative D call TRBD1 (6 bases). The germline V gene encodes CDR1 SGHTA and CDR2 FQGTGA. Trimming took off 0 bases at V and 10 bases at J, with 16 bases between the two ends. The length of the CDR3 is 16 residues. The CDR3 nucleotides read TGTGCCAGCAGCTTAACGGGGCAGGGACAAGGATCACCCCTCCACTTT. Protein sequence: CASSLTGQGQGSPLHF. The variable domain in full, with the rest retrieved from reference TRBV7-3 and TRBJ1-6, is GAGVSQTPSNKVTEKGKYVELRCDPISGHTALYWYRQSLGQGPEFLIYFQGTGAADDSGLPNDRFFAVRPEGSVSTLKIQRTERGDSAVYLCASSLTGQGQGSPLHFGNGTRLTVT.

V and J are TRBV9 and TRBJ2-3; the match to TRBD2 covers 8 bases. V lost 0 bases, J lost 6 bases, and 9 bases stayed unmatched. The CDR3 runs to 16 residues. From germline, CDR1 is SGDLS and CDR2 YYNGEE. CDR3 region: CASSVGSGLVADTQYF. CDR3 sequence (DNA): TGTGCCAGCAGCGTAGGGTCGGGACTAGTAGCGGATACGCAGTATTTT.

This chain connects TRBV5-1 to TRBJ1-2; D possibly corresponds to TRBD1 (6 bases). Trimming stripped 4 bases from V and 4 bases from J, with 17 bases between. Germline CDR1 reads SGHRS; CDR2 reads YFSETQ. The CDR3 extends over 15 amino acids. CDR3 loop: CASSEAGVKSYGYTF. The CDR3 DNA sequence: TGCGCCAGCAGCGAAGCAGGGGTGAAGAGCTATGGCTACACCTTC.

The CDR3 loop is CAGGRSRGDSPLHF. In DNA form, the CDR3 reads TGTGCCGGGGGACGTTCTCGGGGGGATTCACCCCTCCACTTT. This sequence joins TRBV6-1 and TRBJ1-6; a possible D gene is TRBD1 (5 bases). From germline, CDR1 is MNHNS and CDR2 SASEGT. CDR3 size: 14 residues. Trimming removed 11 bases from V and 8 bases from J, with 19 bases in between.

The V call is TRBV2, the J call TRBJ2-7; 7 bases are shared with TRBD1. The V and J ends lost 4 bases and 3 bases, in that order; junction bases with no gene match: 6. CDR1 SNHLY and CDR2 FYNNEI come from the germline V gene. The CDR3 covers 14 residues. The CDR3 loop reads CASSGQGVIYEQYF. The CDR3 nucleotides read TGTGCCAGCAGTGGTCAGGGGGTAATCTACGAGCAGTACTTC.

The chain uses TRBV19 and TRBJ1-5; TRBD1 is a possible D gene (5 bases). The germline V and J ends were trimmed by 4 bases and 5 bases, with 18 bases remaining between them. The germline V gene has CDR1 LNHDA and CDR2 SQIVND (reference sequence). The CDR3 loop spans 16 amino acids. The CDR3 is CASSTPLQGEHQPQHF. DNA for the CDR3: TGTGCCAGTAGTACCCCTTTGCAGGGTGAACATCAGCCCCAGCATTTT.

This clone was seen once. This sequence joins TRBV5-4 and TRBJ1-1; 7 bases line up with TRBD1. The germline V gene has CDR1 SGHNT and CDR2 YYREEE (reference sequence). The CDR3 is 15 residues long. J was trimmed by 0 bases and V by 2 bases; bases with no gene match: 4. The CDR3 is CASSLQGPMNTEAFF. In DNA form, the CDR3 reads TGTGCCAGCAGCTTACAGGGGCCCATGAACACTGAAGCTTTCTTT.

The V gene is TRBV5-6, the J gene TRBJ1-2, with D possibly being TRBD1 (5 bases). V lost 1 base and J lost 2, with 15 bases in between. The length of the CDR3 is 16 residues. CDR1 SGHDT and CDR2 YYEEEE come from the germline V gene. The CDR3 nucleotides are TGTGCCAGCAGCTTGCTCGGGGGGGAACCAAACTATGGCTACACCTTC. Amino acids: CASSLLGGEPNYGYTF.

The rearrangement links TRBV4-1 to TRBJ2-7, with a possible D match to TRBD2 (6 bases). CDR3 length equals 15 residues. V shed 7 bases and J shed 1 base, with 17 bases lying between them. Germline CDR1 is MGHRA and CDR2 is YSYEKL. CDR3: CASTSRHGGSYEQYF. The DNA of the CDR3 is TGCGCCAGCACGTCGAGACATGGGGGGTCCTACGAGCAGTACTTC.

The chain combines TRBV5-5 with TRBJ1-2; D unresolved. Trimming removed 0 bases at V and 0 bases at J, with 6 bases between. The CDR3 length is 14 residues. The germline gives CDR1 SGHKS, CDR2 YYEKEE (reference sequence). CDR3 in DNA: TGTGCCAGCAGCTTGGAGCAGGCTAACTATGGCTACACCTTC. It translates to CASSLEQANYGYTF.

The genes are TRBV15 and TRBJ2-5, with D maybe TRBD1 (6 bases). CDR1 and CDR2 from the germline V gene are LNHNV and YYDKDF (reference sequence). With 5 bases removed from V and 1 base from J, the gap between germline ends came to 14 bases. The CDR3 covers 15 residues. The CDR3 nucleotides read TGTGCCACCAGCGAAGGGACAAAAATCCAAGAGACCCAGTACTTC. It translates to CATSEGTKIQETQYF.

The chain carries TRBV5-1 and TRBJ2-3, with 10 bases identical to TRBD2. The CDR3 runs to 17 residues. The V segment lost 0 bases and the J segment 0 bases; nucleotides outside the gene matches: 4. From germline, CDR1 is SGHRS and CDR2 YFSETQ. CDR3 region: CASSLGLAGSSTDTQYF. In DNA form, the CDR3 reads TGCGCCAGCAGCTTGGGACTAGCGGGTAGCAGCACAGATACGCAGTATTTT.